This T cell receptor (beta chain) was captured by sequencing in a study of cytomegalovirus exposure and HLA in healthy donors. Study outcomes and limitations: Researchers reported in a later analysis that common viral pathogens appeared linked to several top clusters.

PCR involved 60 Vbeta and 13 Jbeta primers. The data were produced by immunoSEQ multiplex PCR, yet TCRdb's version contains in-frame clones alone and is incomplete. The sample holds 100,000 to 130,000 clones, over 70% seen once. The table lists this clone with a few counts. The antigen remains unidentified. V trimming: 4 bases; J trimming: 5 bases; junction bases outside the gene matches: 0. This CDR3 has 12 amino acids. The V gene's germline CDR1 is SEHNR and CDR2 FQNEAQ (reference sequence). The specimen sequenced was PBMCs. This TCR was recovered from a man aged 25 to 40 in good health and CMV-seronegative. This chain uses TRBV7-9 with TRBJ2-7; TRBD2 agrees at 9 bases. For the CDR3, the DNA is TGTGCCAGCAGCTCTAGCGGGAACGAGCAGTACTTC. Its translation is CASSSSGNEQYF.